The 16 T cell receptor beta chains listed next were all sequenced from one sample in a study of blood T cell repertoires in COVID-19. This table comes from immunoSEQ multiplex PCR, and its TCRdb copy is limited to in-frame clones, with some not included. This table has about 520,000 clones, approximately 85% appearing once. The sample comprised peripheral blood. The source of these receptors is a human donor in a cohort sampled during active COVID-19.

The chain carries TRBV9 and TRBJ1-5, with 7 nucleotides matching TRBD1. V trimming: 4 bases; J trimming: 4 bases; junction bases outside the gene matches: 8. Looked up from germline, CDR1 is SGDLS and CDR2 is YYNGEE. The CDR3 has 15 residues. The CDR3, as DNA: TGTGCCAGCAGCCCAACAGGGGCTTTGAATCAGCCCCAGCATTTT. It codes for CASSPTGALNQPQHF.

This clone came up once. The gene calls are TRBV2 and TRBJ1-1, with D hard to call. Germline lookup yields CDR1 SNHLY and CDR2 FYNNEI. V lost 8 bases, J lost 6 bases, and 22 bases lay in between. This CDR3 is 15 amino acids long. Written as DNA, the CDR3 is TGTGCCAGCTACCCCCGGGGAGTCTGGGAGGCTGAAGCTTTCTTT. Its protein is CASYPRGVWEAEAFF. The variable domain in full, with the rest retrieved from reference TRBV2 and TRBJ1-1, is EPEVTQTPSHQVTQMGQEVILRCVPISNHLYFYWYRQILGQKVEFLVSFYNNEISEKSEIFDDQFSVERPDGSNFTLKIRSTKLEDSAMYFCASYPRGVWEAEAFFGQGTRLTVV.

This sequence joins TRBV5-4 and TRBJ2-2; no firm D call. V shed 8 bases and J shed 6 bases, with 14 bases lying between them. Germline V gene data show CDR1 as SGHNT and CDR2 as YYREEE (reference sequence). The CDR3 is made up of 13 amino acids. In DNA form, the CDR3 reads TGTGCCAGTGAACGTAGAGAGTCCGGGGAGCTGTTTTTT. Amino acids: CASERRESGELFF.

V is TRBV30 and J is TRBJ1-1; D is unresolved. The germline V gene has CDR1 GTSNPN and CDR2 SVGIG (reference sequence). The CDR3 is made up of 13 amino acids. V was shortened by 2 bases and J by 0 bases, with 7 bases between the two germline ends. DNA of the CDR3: TGTGCCTGGAGTCTACAGATGAACACTGAAGCTTTCTTT. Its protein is CAWSLQMNTEAFF.

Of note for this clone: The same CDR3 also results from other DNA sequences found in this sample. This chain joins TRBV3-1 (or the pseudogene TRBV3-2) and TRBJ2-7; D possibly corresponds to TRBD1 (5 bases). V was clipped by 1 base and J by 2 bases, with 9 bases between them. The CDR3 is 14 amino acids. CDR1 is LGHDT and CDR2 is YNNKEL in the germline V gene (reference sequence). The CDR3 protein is CASSQGQGPYEQYF. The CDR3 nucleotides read TGTGCCAGCAGCCAAGGTCAGGGCCCCTACGAGCAGTACTTC.

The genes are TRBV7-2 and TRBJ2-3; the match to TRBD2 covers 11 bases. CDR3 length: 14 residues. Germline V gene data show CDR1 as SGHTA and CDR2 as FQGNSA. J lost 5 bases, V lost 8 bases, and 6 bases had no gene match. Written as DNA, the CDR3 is TGTGCCAGCGTTAGCGGGAGGGCGGAAGATACGCAGTATTTT. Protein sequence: CASVSGRAEDTQYF.

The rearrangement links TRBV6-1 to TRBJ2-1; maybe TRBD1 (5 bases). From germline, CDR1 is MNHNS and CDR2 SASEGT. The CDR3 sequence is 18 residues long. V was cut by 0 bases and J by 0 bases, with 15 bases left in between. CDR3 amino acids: CASSEAWQGPGSYNEQFF. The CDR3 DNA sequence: TGTGCCAGCAGTGAAGCATGGCAGGGCCCTGGCTCCTACAATGAGCAGTTCTTC.

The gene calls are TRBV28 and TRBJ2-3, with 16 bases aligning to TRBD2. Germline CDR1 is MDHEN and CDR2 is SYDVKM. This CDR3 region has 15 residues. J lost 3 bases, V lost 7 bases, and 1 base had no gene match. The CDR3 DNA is TGTGCCAGCACGGGACTAGCGGGAGGGACAGATACGCAGTATTTT. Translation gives CASTGLAGGTDTQYF.

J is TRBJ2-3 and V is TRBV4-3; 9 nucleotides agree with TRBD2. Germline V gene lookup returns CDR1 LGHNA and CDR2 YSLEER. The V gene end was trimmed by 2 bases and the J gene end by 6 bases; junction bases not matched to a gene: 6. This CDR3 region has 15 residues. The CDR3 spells CASSQLPSGTDTQYF. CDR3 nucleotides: TGCGCCAGCAGCCAATTGCCTAGCGGGACCGATACGCAGTATTTT.

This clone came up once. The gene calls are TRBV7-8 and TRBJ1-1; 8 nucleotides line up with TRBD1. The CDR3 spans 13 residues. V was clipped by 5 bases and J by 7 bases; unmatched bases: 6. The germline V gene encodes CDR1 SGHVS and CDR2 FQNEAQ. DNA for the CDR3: TGTGCCAGCAGCACGGACAGGGCGGATGAAGCTTTCTTT. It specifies CASSTDRADEAFF. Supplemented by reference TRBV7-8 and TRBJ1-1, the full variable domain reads GAGVSQSPRYKVAKRGQDVALRCDPISGHVSLFWYQQALGQGPEFLTYFQNEAQLDKSGLPSDRFFAERPEGSVSTLKIQRTQQEDSAVYLCASSTDRADEAFFGQGTRLTVV.

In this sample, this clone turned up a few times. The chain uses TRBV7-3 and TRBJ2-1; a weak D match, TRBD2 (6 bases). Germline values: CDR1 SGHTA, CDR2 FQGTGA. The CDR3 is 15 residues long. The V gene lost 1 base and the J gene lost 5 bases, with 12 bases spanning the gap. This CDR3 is CASSLRGGEDNEQFF. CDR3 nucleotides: TGTGCCAGCAGCTTAAGAGGCGGGGAGGACAATGAGCAGTTCTTC.

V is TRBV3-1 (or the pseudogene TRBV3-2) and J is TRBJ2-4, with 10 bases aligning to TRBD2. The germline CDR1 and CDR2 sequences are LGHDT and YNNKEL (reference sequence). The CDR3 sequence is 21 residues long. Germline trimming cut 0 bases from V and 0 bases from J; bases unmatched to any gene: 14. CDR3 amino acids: CASSQDLASGGEDIAKNIQYF. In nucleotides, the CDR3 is TGTGCCAGCAGCCAAGATCTGGCTAGCGGGGGCGAGGATATAGCCAAAAACATTCAGTACTTC.

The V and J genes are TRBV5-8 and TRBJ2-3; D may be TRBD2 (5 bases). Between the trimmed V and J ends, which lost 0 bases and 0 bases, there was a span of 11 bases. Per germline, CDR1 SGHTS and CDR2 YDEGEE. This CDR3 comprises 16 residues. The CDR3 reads CASSLEKRASTDTQYF. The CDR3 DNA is TGTGCCAGCAGCTTGGAAAAGAGGGCGAGCACAGATACGCAGTATTTT.

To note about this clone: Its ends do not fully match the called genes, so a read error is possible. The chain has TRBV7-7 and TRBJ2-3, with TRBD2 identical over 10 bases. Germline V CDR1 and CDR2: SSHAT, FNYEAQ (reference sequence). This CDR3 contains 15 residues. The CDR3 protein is CASSPLAGQTDTQYF. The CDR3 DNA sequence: TGTGCTAGCAGCCCACTAGCGGGACAGACAGATACGCAGTATTTT.

The CDR3 DNA follows: TGTGCCTGGACTAGCGGCCAAGAGACCCAGTACTTC. Amino acids: CAWTSGQETQYF. V gene TRBV30 combines with J gene TRBJ2-5; 7 bases align to TRBD2. In germline, CDR1 is GTSNPN, CDR2 SVGIG (reference sequence). This CDR3 is built from 12 residues. The junction had 0 bases not matched to a gene; V was cut back by 4 bases and J by 1 base. The full variable domain, with the rest looked up from reference TRBV30 and TRBJ2-5, is SQTIHQWPATLVQPVGSPLSLECTVEGTSNPNLYWYRQAAGRGLQLLFYSVGIGQISSEVPQNLSASRPQDRQFILSSKKLLLSDSGFYLCAWTSGQETQYFGPGTRLLVL.

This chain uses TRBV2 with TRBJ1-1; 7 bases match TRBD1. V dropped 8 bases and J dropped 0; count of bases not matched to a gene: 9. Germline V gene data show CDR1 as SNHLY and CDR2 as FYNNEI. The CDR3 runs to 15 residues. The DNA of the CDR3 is TGTGCCAGCCTGGACCGACAGGGCCTGAACACTGAAGCTTTCTTT. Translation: CASLDRQGLNTEAFF.